One sample yielded the 9 T cell receptor beta chains listed below, sequenced in a study of blood T cell repertoires in COVID-19. The assay was immunoSEQ multiplex PCR, and TCRdb's table has in-frame clones only and misses some. The sample holds fewer than 200,000 clones, about 87% seen once. The sample was peripheral blood. Source of these receptors: a woman of 80 years or more with COVID-19, enrolled during active disease.

The V gene is TRBV7-2, the J gene TRBJ2-7; TRBD2 agrees at 11 bases. V shed 4 bases and J 2 bases; nucleotides not matched to a gene: 4. CDR1 and CDR2 from the germline V gene are SGHTA and FQGNSA. The CDR3 is made up of 15 amino acids. CDR3 nucleotides: TGTGCCAGCAGCTCGGGACTAGCGGTTACCTACGAGCAGTACTTC. Translating gives CASSSGLAVTYEQYF.

The chain recombines TRBV9 with TRBJ1-1, with D possibly TRBD1 on 5 matching bases. The V and J ends lost 3 bases and 0 bases respectively, with 9 bases between them. The CDR3 runs 14 residues. Germline V gene sequence: CDR1 SGDLS, CDR2 YYNGEE. Here the CDR3 reads CASSAGHLNTEAFF. CDR3 coding DNA: TGTGCCAGCAGCGCCGGACACCTGAACACTGAAGCTTTCTTT. The variable domain in full, completed from reference TRBV9 and TRBJ1-1, reads DSGVTQTPKHLITATGQRVTLRCSPRSGDLSVYWYQQSLDQGLQFLIQYYNGEERAKGNILERFSAQQFPDLHSELNLSSLELGDSALYFCASSAGHLNTEAFFGQGTRLTVV.

This rearrangement joins TRBV5-1 to TRBJ2-7, with 9 bases fitting TRBD1. V lost 0 bases and J lost 3; bases outside the gene matches: 7. The germline CDR1 and CDR2 sequences are SGHRS and YFSETQ. The CDR3 contains 16 residues. The CDR3: CASSLAPGTGSYEQYF. The DNA for the CDR3 is TGCGCCAGCAGCTTGGCTCCGGGGACAGGGAGCTACGAGCAGTACTTC. Using reference TRBV5-1 and TRBJ2-7 for the parts outside the CDR3, the full variable domain is KAGVTQTPRYLIKTRGQQVTLSCSPISGHRSVSWYQQTPGQGLQFLFEYFSETQRNKGNFPGRFSGRQFSNSRSEMNVSTLELGDSALYLCASSLAPGTGSYEQYFGPGTRLTVT.

This chain connects TRBV6-5 to TRBJ1-1, with 7 bases fitting TRBD1. J gave up 7 bases and V 7 bases, and 9 bases lay outside the gene matches. This CDR3 has 13 residues. CDR1 and CDR2 (germline): MNHEY, SVGAGI. The CDR3 DNA sequence: TGTGCCAGCACGACAACAGGGGTGGGTGAAGCTTTCTTT. Amino acids: CASTTTGVGEAFF.

The V gene is TRBV6-5, the J gene TRBJ1-2; 7 positions agree with TRBD1. Trimming cost V 7 bases and J 0 bases; bases outside gene matches: 8. Per the germline V gene, CDR1 is MNHEY and CDR2 is SVGAGI. CDR3 length: 15 amino acids. The CDR3 sequence: CASNKGAGANYGYTF. In DNA, the CDR3 is TGTGCCAGCAACAAGGGGGCAGGGGCTAACTATGGCTACACCTTC.

The table lists this clone with a count of one. The chain is built from TRBV3-1 (or the pseudogene TRBV3-2) and TRBJ2-1; 13 bases match TRBD2. Germline V gene sequence: CDR1 LGHDT, CDR2 YNNKEL (reference sequence). V gave up 4 bases and J gave up 10 bases; unmatched junction bases: 13. The CDR3 has 17 amino acids. The chain's CDR3 is CASSPRTSGRPLGEQFF. For the CDR3, the DNA is TGTGCCAGCAGCCCACGGACTAGCGGGAGACCTCTCGGGGAGCAGTTCTTC.

The chain uses TRBV6-4 and TRBJ2-7; D gene ambiguous. With 2 bases removed from V and 0 bases from J, the gap between germline ends came to 5 bases. Germline V gives CDR1 MRHNA, CDR2 SNTAGT. The CDR3 is 13 residues long. The CDR3 spells CASSDSDSYEQYF. DNA for the CDR3: TGTGCCAGCAGTGACAGCGACTCCTACGAGCAGTACTTC.

J is TRBJ1-4 and V is TRBV4-2; 7 bases agree with TRBD1. Germline V gene sequence: CDR1 LGHNA, CDR2 YNFKEQ. The CDR3 runs 14 residues. Germline trimming cut 1 base from V and 7 bases from J; bases unmatched to any gene: 3. CDR3 residues: CASSQGDRGEKLFF. In DNA, the CDR3 is TGTGCCAGCAGCCAAGGGGACAGAGGTGAAAAACTGTTTTTT.

This sequence joins TRBV28 and TRBJ1-2, with D unclear. Germline assignment: CDR1 MDHEN and CDR2 SYDVKM. V lost 6 bases and J 1 base, leaving 6 bases between the germline ends. The CDR3 is 12 residues long. The DNA for the CDR3 is TGTGCCAGCAGAGGGAGTAACTATGGCTACACCTTC. It encodes CASRGSNYGYTF.